The present T cell receptor (beta chain) was sequenced within a study of cytomegalovirus exposure and HLA in healthy donors. This PCR relied on a set of 60 Vbeta primers and 13 Jbeta primers. Data came from immunoSEQ multiplex PCR; TCRdb stores just in-frame clones and leaves some out. The data hold roughly 81,000 clones, with around four fifths observed a single time. Trimming removed 3 bases at V and 4 bases at J, with 8 bases between. Germline CDR1 SGHRS, CDR2 YFSETQ. This CDR3 has 12 amino acids. This rearrangement joins TRBV5-1 to TRBJ2-7; D possibly corresponds to TRBD1 (6 bases). The specimen was PBMCs. The source is a boy aged 10-17 years in good health and CMV-seronegative. DNA of the CDR3: TGCGCCAGCAGCTCCGACAGGTACGAGCAGTACTTC. This encodes CASSSDRYEQYF.